The entry below describes one T cell receptor (beta chain). V lost 1 base and J lost 5, with 6 bases in between. The CDR3 is 13 residues long. Germline lookup yields CDR1 SGHTA and CDR2 FQGNSA. Profiling relied on immunoSEQ multiplex PCR, and the TCRdb table lists in-frame clones only, not all of them. Counted here are 80,000 to 100,000 clones, 82% occurring once; the ten biggest clones make up approximately 9.5%. This sample is part of a study of PD-L1 blockade in urothelial cancer. The V gene is TRBV7-2, the J gene TRBJ2-1, with D perhaps matching TRBD1 (6 bases). The receptor's source is a man in his sixties or seventies with urothelial cancer. This specimen consisted of PBMCs, obtained around atezolizumab (anti-PD-L1) treatment. CDR3 amino acids: CASSLGQDNEQFF. The CDR3 nucleotides are TGTGCCAGCAGCTTAGGACAGGACAATGAGCAGTTCTTC.